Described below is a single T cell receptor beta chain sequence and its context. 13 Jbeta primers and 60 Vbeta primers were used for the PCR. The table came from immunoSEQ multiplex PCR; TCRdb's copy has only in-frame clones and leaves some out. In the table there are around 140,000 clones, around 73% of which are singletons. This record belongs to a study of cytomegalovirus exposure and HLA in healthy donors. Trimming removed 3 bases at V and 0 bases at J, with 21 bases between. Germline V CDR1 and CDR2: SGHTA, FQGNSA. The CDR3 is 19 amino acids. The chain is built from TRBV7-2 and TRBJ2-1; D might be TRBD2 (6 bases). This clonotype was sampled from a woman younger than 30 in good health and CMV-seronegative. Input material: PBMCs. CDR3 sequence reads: CASSFGMAGRLSSYNEQFF. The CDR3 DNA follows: TGTGCCAGCAGCTTCGGCATGGCGGGGCGCTTGAGCTCCTACAATGAGCAGTTCTTC.